The table lists the clone carrying this T cell receptor (beta chain) with a few counts. Semi-nested PCR with Nested Universal Primer A followed constant-region reverse priming of full-length variable regions. A single record per CDR3 protein comes from TCRdb applying MiXCR to the 5' RACE reads. The table records approximately 40,000 distinct CDR3 sequences, 30% of them present only once. The sequencing sample was made of tumor-infiltrating memory CD4+ T cells sorted from the breast tumor. The subset was: memory CD4+ T cells, CD4+CD45RO+CD25-. This receptor was identified in a female donor with breast cancer.

CDR3: CASSPSSSYNEQFF. In DNA, the CDR3 is TGTGCCAGCAGTCCCTCGTCGTCCTACAATGAGCAGTTCTTC. This chain connects TRBV12-3 or TRBV12-4 to TRBJ2-1, with unresolved D. The CDR3 spans 14 residues. V lost 5 bases and J 1 base, leaving 9 bases between the germline ends.